This TCR beta chain was captured by sequencing in a study of regulatory T cells in long-lasting Graves disease (dated by TCRdb to 2020 to 2022). For the wider study: Newly diagnosed Graves' disease patients had taken antithyroid drugs for less than 3 months. Persistent Graves' disease patients were compared with newly diagnosed Graves' disease patients by peripheral blood TCR sequencing and RNA sequencing. The study was conducted in China and was registered as a clinical trial. A total of 33 samples were covered by TCR sequencing, comprising around 13 persistent and about 20 newly diagnosed Graves' disease patients.

This clonotype was found many times. Its recognized antigen is unknown. No per-base quality is available; no much larger clone lies one base away. Findings and caveats that apply to the study as a whole: Lower TCR Shannon entropy and fewer highly expanded clones were observed in persistent Graves' disease patients than in newly diagnosed patients, which suggested clonal expansion. Only the TCR beta chain was sequenced and analyzed. As a limitation, the authors acknowledged that the small sample size may reduce accuracy. More public clonotypes were shared among persistent patients (fewer than 3,000) than among newly diagnosed patients (just under 1,000). Because the primary lesion, thyroid tissue, could not be accessed, the study looked at peripheral blood alone. TRBV28, TRBJ1-2 and TRBJ2-5 were preferentially used in persistent disease, while TRBV20-1 and TRBJ2-1 were favored in newly diagnosed disease.

The CDR3 goes from the cysteine to the phenylalanine over 14 residues. Left in the record is the CDR3 DNA by itself, 42 bases read in frame from the first base. The germline V gene encodes CDR1 SGHKS and CDR2 YYEKEE (reference sequence). Trimming accounts for 4 bases at V and 0 bases at J, while the number of junction bases matched to no gene is 2. Library creation used multiplex PCR. Sequencing relied on an Illumina HiSeq 4000. CDR3 regions were amplified by Arm-PCR with iRepertoire HTBI primers to construct TCR beta libraries. Before sequencing, the PCR products went through gel purification. The authors' pipeline ran thus. Across samples, some 62 TRBV and roughly 15 TRBJ segments were identified and used for gene usage analysis of CDR3 amino acid clonotypes. COPE and FqMerger were used to merge filtered high-quality paired reads into contigs. BLAST was used to align contigs to the IMGT TRBV, TRBD and TRBJ reference genes, and CDR3 was defined following IMGT. Any clonotype with a frequency above 0.1% was counted as a highly expanded clone. Repertoire diversity was measured by Shannon entropy, and V-J evenness by the Gini coefficient. Clonotypes shared by more than one individual were considered public. TCRdb reworked the public reads: Q25 trimming with fastp, MiXCR clone assembly, productive beta chains retained. One record per CDR3 amino acid sequence lists the most common genes and DNA. V and J calls and clone size were set by TCRdb, not the authors. Counted in this sample were 400,000 to 450,000 distinct CDR3 sequences; 15% of them appeared once. Of the sample, around 17% is held by the ten largest clones.

The time point label, as the study defines it: newly diagnosed GD, antithyroid drugs for less than 3 months. RNA was extracted from PBMCs in TRIzol for both TCR sequencing and RNA sequencing. Graves' disease was diagnosed according to American Thyroid Association guidelines. Patients were recruited from an endocrinology department in Xi'an, China. Each patient gave around 9 milliliters of peripheral blood, collected in an EDTA anticoagulant tube. Ficoll Paque Plus density gradient separation was used to isolate PBMCs, and no further T cell sorting was done. An Agilent 2100 Bioanalyzer and agarose gel were used to check RNA quality, while a NanoDrop 2000 measured RNA concentration. The sample was also reused in another study, on T cells in Graves' hyperthyroidism and ophthalmopathy. From the second report: A patient counted as having stable Graves' hyperthyroidism if no progression to ophthalmopathy occurred over 18 months of follow-up. Hyperthyroidism patients were aged 18 to 65 years and newly diagnosed, with disease duration of less than 2 months. The study excluded patients with uncontrolled infections, other autoimmune diseases, pregnancy or lactation. Clinical symptoms, serum thyroxine and TRAb, thyroid ultrasound, and orbital computed tomography formed the basis for the diagnoses. The TCR CDR3 was subjected to a first round of RT-PCR using the HTBI primer set and the Qiagen OneStep RT-PCR kit. Blood samples also contained most of the expanded thyroid clonotypes (frequency above 0.001), which suggests that blood repertoires may reflect thyroid immune responses. Ophthalmopathy was separated from stable hyperthyroidism by a 13 V-J signature model, with just over 85% sensitivity and 81% to 82% specificity obtained in cross-validation and 80%/75% obtained in testing. In validation, the model predicted progression to ophthalmopathy a median of about 6.5 months before onset, with approximately 71% sensitivity and 72.22% specificity. A discovery cohort of about a hundred patients, 43 with Graves' ophthalmopathy and fewer than 65 with stable Graves' hyperthyroidism, was used to find distinguishing TCR V-J signatures. Whether ophthalmopathy could be predicted prospectively was tested in an independent validation cohort made up of 18 hyperthyroidism patients plus 17 patients who later progressed to ophthalmopathy. The 75 to 100 discovery patients were randomly split 7:3 into training and test sets. The study also compared thyroid tissue and blood T-cell repertoires from five or six Graves' hyperthyroidism patients. Following sampling, methimazole starting at 30 mg daily was given to hyperthyroidism patients, and high-dose intravenous methylprednisolone was given to ophthalmopathy patients. A second multiplex PCR round built the libraries, followed by size selection and purification. Paired-end sequencing of the libraries was performed with 100 bp reads on an Illumina HiSeq2000. SOAPnuke was used to process the raw data, with reads discarded if the reads contained adapters or uncalled bases, had a mean Phred below 15, or lacked an exact constant-primer or identifier match. High-quality paired reads were merged using COPE v1.2.5, and each unique nucleotide sequence was defined as a clonotype. MiTCR v1.1 was used to align clonotypes to the IMGT TRBV, TRBD and TRBJ reference segments. The analysis included only V-J combinations with a frequency above 0.0001, which together covered approximately 99% of the repertoires. A TCS score was defined as the ratio between F50 (clonal expansion) and ExV (chaos), using BLOSUM62-based TCRdist between CDR3 peptides within each V-J. Welch's t-statistics and random forest reduced fewer than 600 V-J features to about 12, which were used in a naive Bayes classifier (R e1071). Sample size was not statistically predetermined, and investigators were not blinded to group allocation. According to the paper, TCR Vbeta CDR3 sequencing was carried out on some 130 peripheral blood samples, which came from 40 to 45 ophthalmopathy, approximately 78 hyperthyroidism and some 17 progressor patients.

The source is a woman in her 30s with Graves disease. Donor details come from another sample of the same person, matched by shared clones. Recombination joined TRBV5-5 with TRBJ1-2; a stretch of 8 junction bases matches TRBD1. This specimen consisted of peripheral blood mononuclear cells (PBMCs), obtained at new diagnosis, from a patient treated with antithyroid drugs. The CDR3 protein: CASSMDRANYGYTF. The sequence in DNA is TGTGCCAGCAGCATGGACAGGGCTAACTATGGCTACACCTTC.